These 26 T cell receptor beta chains were all obtained from the same sample, sequenced in a study of PD-1 blockade in mismatch repair-deficient tumors. Here immunoSEQ multiplex PCR was the method, and the copy in TCRdb shows in-frame clones only, minus some. In the table there are 75,000 to 80,000 clones, 80% to 90% of which are singletons. This specimen was peripheral blood, taken 44 weeks after starting pembrolizumab. Every receptor here comes from an adult with mismatch repair-deficient cancer.

The chain combines TRBV5-4 with TRBJ2-2, with 9 bases fitting TRBD2. The V gene's germline CDR1 is SGHNT and CDR2 YYREEE (reference sequence). Trimming cost V 3 bases and J 5 bases; bases outside gene matches: 2. The CDR3 loop spans 14 amino acids. CDR3 sequence (DNA): TGTGCCAGCAGCTCGGGACTAGCTACCGGGGAGCTGTTTTTT. Translating it yields CASSSGLATGELFF.

This clone was recorded once. The V call is TRBV7-2, the J call TRBJ2-7, with TRBD1 matching 7 bases. CDR3 size: 14 residues. Germline V gene lookup returns CDR1 SGHTA and CDR2 FQGNSA. V shed 5 bases, J shed 0 bases, and the junction held 4 bases outside the gene matches. Written as DNA, the CDR3 is TGTGCCAGCAGCACCCGGGACAGCTCCTACGAGCAGTACTTC. Translating gives CASSTRDSSYEQYF.

The chain joins TRBV7-9 to TRBJ1-1, with D perhaps TRBD1 (6 bases). In germline, CDR1 is SEHNR, CDR2 FQNEAQ (reference sequence). Deletions cut 5 bases from V and 1 base from J, with 17 bases between. The CDR3 covers 16 residues. In DNA form, the CDR3 reads TGTGCCAGCAGCACCTTCCCGGGGGGCCGGAACACTGAAGCTTTCTTT. Encoded protein: CASSTFPGGRNTEAFF. Looking up the rest from reference TRBV7-9 and TRBJ1-1 gives the full variable domain: DTGVSQNPRHKITKRGQNVTFRCDPISEHNRLYWYRQTLGQGPEFLTYFQNEAQLEKSRLLSDRFSAERPKGSFSTLEIQRTEQGDSAMYLCASSTFPGGRNTEAFFGQGTRLTVV.

V usage is TRBV14 and J usage is TRBJ2-2; D gene unclear. CDR3 length equals 15 residues. With 5 bases removed from V and 5 bases from J, the gap between germline ends came to 15 bases. The germline V gene has CDR1 SGHDN and CDR2 FVKESK. The DNA for the CDR3 is TGTGCCAGCAGCTTCGGTACCTTCCGGACCGGGGAGCTGTTTTTT. Translation gives CASSFGTFRTGELFF.

The chain carries TRBV5-1 and TRBJ2-1; D is possibly TRBD2 (5 bases). The CDR3 consists of 14 residues. Trimming took off 0 bases at V and 6 bases at J, with 10 bases between the two ends. Germline CDR1 SGHRS, CDR2 YFSETQ. CDR3 region: CASSLGASSNEQFF. The CDR3 DNA is TGCGCCAGCAGCTTGGGGGCTAGCTCCAATGAGCAGTTCTTC.

V gene TRBV5-4 combines with J gene TRBJ2-1; D not certain. Per germline, CDR1 SGHNT and CDR2 YYREEE (reference sequence). The CDR3 consists of 13 residues. V lost 4 bases and J lost 0, with 5 bases in between. CDR3 protein: CASSPPSYNEQFF. The CDR3 DNA follows: TGTGCCAGCAGCCCTCCCTCCTACAATGAGCAGTTCTTC.

V gene TRBV12-5 combines with J gene TRBJ2-5, with TRBD1 identical over 10 bases. There are 15 residues in the CDR3. V was pared by 3 bases and J by 5 bases, with 6 bases of the junction left unmatched. Germline CDR1 is LGHNT and CDR2 is FRNRAP. The CDR3 coding sequence is TGTGCTAGTGGTTTCCGGGACAGGGGTCGGGAGACCCAGTACTTC. It yields the protein CASGFRDRGRETQYF.

A few counts support this clone. This sequence joins TRBV28 and TRBJ1-2; 9 bases are a match to TRBD1. The V gene's germline CDR1 is MDHEN and CDR2 SYDVKM. The CDR3 sequence is 14 residues long. The J segment lost 7 bases and the V segment lost 3 bases, leaving 6 bases of the junction unmatched. As DNA, the CDR3 is TGTGCCAGCAGTTTCTTACAGGGGGCGCGTGGCTACACCTTC. This encodes CASSFLQGARGYTF.

V gene TRBV7-3 combines with J gene TRBJ2-7, with D possibly TRBD2 on 6 matching bases. Trimming shortened V by 5 bases and J by 0 bases, and 11 bases separated the two germline ends. CDR1 is SGHTA and CDR2 is FQGTGA in the germline V gene. The CDR3 contains 14 residues. The CDR3 nucleotides read TGTGCCAGCAGCGGGACTTTAAGCTCCTACGAGCAGTACTTC. It yields the protein CASSGTLSSYEQYF.

The rearrangement uses TRBV19 and TRBJ2-3; D is unresolved. The CDR3 has 14 amino acids. Germline V gene sequence: CDR1 LNHDA, CDR2 SQIVND (reference sequence). The germline V and J ends were trimmed by 0 bases and 4 bases, with 8 bases remaining between them. In nucleotides, the CDR3 is TGTGCCAGTAGTATAGACCCAGGTTCAGATACGCAGTATTTT. Translated: CASSIDPGSDTQYF.

This clone turned up a few times. This chain's CDR3 is CASSEPGAGNYGYTF. The CDR3 DNA reads TGTGCCAGCAGTGAACCCGGTGCAGGGAACTATGGCTACACCTTC. The gene calls are TRBV25-1 and TRBJ1-2; possible D gene TRBD1, 5 bases. Germline CDR1 reads MGHDK; CDR2 reads SYGVNS. The V end was cut by 2 bases, the J end by 2 bases, with 12 bases between. There are 15 residues in the CDR3.

The chain employs TRBV10-2 and TRBJ2-5; 7 bases fit TRBD2. Germline CDR1 is WSHSY and CDR2 is SAAADI. After removal of 8 bases from V and 3 bases from J, the junction contained 6 bases not matched to a gene. The CDR3 runs to 13 residues. As DNA, the CDR3 is TGCGCCAGCGGATGGACTAGTAAAGAGACCCAGTACTTC. This encodes CASGWTSKETQYF.

CDR3 amino acids: CASSPFGSALTQYF. The CDR3 region has the DNA TGTGCCAGCAGTCCCTTTGGCAGCGCTTTGACCCAGTACTTC. The chain combines TRBV6-5 with TRBJ2-5, with unresolved D. This CDR3 has 14 residues. The germline V and J ends were trimmed by 5 bases and 7 bases, with 17 bases remaining between them. CDR1 is MNHEY, CDR2 SVGAGI, per germline.

The sample holds one count of this clone. The V and J genes are TRBV27 and TRBJ2-3, with no clear D. Trimming took 5 bases from V and 10 from J, leaving 16 bases between them. The CDR3 has 13 residues. The germline V gene encodes CDR1 MNHEY and CDR2 SMNVEV (reference sequence). In nucleotides, the CDR3 is TGTGCCAGCAGTGATACCCCCACAGACCCGCAGTATTTT. Residues: CASSDTPTDPQYF.

The CDR3 nucleotides are TGTGCCAGCAGCCTAAATATAGGGTCCACTGAAGCTTTCTTT. Translating gives CASSLNIGSTEAFF. This rearrangement joins TRBV7-3 to TRBJ1-1, with no clear D. Germline CDR1 is SGHTA and CDR2 is FQGTGA. The germline V and J ends were trimmed by 5 bases and 4 bases, with 14 bases remaining between them. This CDR3 comprises 14 residues. Full variable domain (outside the CDR3, taken from reference TRBV7-3 and TRBJ1-1): GAGVSQTPSNKVTEKGKYVELRCDPISGHTALYWYRQSLGQGPEFLIYFQGTGAADDSGLPNDRFFAVRPEGSVSTLKIQRTERGDSAVYLCASSLNIGSTEAFFGQGTRLTVV.

This clone was counted once. The chain has TRBV11-1 and TRBJ2-7; D might be TRBD1 or TRBD2, each matching 5 bases. The V and J ends lost 2 bases and 2 bases respectively, with 16 bases between them. CDR3 length: 16 residues. Germline V gives CDR1 SGHAT, CDR2 FQDESV (reference sequence). CDR3: CASSLKKYGTAYEQYF. Written as DNA, the CDR3 is TGTGCCAGCAGCTTAAAGAAGTACGGGACCGCCTACGAGCAGTACTTC.

The chain has TRBV27 and TRBJ2-1; D perhaps matches TRBD1 (6 bases). The CDR3 has 17 amino acids. CDR1 and CDR2 from the germline V gene are MNHEY and SMNVEV (reference sequence). Trimming took 5 bases from V and 0 from J, leaving 17 bases between them. The DNA for the CDR3 is TGTGCCAGCAGTGCACAGGGAAGGGGAAGCTCCTACAATGAGCAGTTCTTC. It yields the protein CASSAQGRGSSYNEQFF.

This chain links TRBV21-1 with TRBJ2-3; the table calls TRBD2, which could not be checked here. TRBV21-1 constitutes a pseudogene. CDR3 size: 17 residues. Here the CDR3 DNA reads TGTGCCAGCAGCGGCCAAGGGGCGGGGGCCTGCACAGATACGCAGTATTTT. This translates into CASSGQGAGACTDTQYF.

V is TRBV13 and J is TRBJ2-1; D gene unclear. The CDR3 loop spans 13 amino acids. In germline, CDR1 is PRHDT, CDR2 FYEKMQ (reference sequence). V was cut by 3 bases and J by 4 bases, with 7 bases left in between. CDR3 nucleotides: TGTGCCAGCAGCTTTCAAAAATACAATGAGCAGTTCTTC. Protein: CASSFQKYNEQFF.

This clone showed up just once. This rearrangement joins TRBV18 to TRBJ2-7; the D gene is possibly TRBD1 (5 bases). Trimming took 0 bases from V and 0 from J, leaving 9 bases between them. The CDR3 is made up of 15 amino acids. Germline V gene lookup returns CDR1 KGHSH and CDR2 LQKENI. CDR3 DNA: TGTGCCAGCTCACCACCACCGACAGACTCCTACGAGCAGTACTTC. As protein: CASSPPPTDSYEQYF.

In nucleotides, the CDR3 is TGTGCCAGCAGCGCGTGGACGGAGATTAACTATGGCTACACCTTC. This encodes CASSAWTEINYGYTF. The rearrangement uses TRBV9 and TRBJ1-2; D not resolved. The germline gives CDR1 SGDLS, CDR2 YYNGEE. V dropped 3 bases and J dropped 1 base, with 13 bases sitting between them. The length of the CDR3 is 15 residues. Complete variable domain (other parts from reference TRBV9 and TRBJ1-2): DSGVTQTPKHLITATGQRVTLRCSPRSGDLSVYWYQQSLDQGLQFLIQYYNGEERAKGNILERFSAQQFPDLHSELNLSSLELGDSALYFCASSAWTEINYGYTFGSGTRLTVV.

The chain couples TRBV4-1 to TRBJ2-1; 10 nucleotides match TRBD2. CDR1 MGHRA and CDR2 YSYEKL come from the germline V gene. The CDR3 totals 15 residues. With V trimmed by 1 base and J by 4 bases, 1 base remained unmatched. In DNA form, the CDR3 reads TGCGCCAGCAGCCAAGCTAGCGGGAGTTACAATGAGCAGTTCTTC. This sequence encodes CASSQASGSYNEQFF.

This chain links TRBV6-5 with TRBJ1-2, with D tentatively TRBD1 (6 bases). Trimming pared 6 bases from V and 7 bases from J, leaving 12 bases between. The CDR3 has 12 amino acids. CDR1 and CDR2 from the germline V gene are MNHEY and SVGAGI. The CDR3, as DNA: TGTGCCAGCAGCCAAGACAGGCGTGGCTACACCTTC. Protein product: CASSQDRRGYTF.

The rearrangement uses TRBV5-4 and TRBJ1-1, with 9 nucleotides matching TRBD1. V lost 2 bases to trimming and J lost 1 base; unmatched junction nucleotides: 3. The CDR3 contains 15 residues. From germline, CDR1 is SGHNT and CDR2 YYREEE (reference sequence). The CDR3: CASSFTGGSNTEAFF. As DNA, the CDR3 is TGTGCCAGCAGCTTTACAGGGGGCTCGAACACTGAAGCTTTCTTT.

In this sample, this clone turned up once. The V call is TRBV5-1, the J call TRBJ2-2; possible D gene TRBD1, 6 bases. With 7 bases removed from V and 8 bases from J, the gap between germline ends came to 18 bases. CDR1 and CDR2 (germline): SGHRS, YFSETQ. This CDR3 is 14 amino acids long. CDR3: CASQVQGYNGELFF. CDR3 nucleotide sequence: TGCGCCAGCCAGGTACAGGGCTATAATGGGGAGCTGTTTTTT.

This chain joins TRBV9 and TRBJ2-3; 12 positions agree with TRBD2. Germline V lookup: CDR1 SGDLS, CDR2 YYNGEE. V was clipped by 3 bases and J by 3 bases; unmatched bases: 14. The CDR3 length is 19 residues. The CDR3 nucleotides are TGTGCCAGCAGCGACGGACTAAAGCGACTAGCGGGGGCAACAGATACGCAGTATTTT. This codes for CASSDGLKRLAGATDTQYF.